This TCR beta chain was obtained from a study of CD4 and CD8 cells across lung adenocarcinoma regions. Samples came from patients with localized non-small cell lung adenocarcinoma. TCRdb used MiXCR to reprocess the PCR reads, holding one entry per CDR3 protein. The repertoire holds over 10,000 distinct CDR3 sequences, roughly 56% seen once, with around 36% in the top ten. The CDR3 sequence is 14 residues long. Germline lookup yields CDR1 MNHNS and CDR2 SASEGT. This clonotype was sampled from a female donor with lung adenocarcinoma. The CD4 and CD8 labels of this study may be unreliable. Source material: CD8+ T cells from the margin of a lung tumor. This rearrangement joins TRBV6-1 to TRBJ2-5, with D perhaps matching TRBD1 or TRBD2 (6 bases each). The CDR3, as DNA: TGTGCGAGCTCGGGGGACATAATACGAGAGACCCAGTACTTC. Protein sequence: CASSGDIIRETQYF.